The 10 T cell receptor beta chains listed next were all sequenced from one sample in a study of T cell responses to AZD1222 COVID-19 vaccine. The repertoire was sequenced with immunoSEQ multiplex PCR; TCRdb's copy has only in-frame clones and lacks some. Counted here are about 89,000 clones, about 89% occurring once; the ten biggest clones make up approximately 10%. The sequences come from peripheral blood, collected 28 days after the second AZD1222 dose. The origin of the receptors is an adult who received the AZD1222 COVID-19 vaccine.

This clone occurred once. The genes are TRBV10-1 and TRBJ2-3; possibly TRBD1 for D (6 bases). This CDR3 is 15 amino acids long. The V end was cut by 3 bases, the J end by 4 bases, with 14 bases between. CDR1 WNHNN and CDR2 SYGVQD come from the germline V gene (reference sequence). Written as DNA, the CDR3 is TGCGCCAGCAGTGACCCCGGACAGCAGCCAGATACGCAGTATTTT. This translates into CASSDPGQQPDTQYF.

The rearrangement links TRBV28 to TRBJ2-7; weak D call: TRBD1 (5 bases). CDR3 length: 16 amino acids. With 5 bases removed from V and 0 bases from J, the gap between germline ends came to 17 bases. Germline V CDR1 and CDR2: MDHEN, SYDVKM. CDR3 bases: TGTGCCAGCAGTGGAACAGGTGTTTGGTACTCCTACGAGCAGTACTTC. Translating gives CASSGTGVWYSYEQYF. Full variable domain (remainder filled in from reference TRBV28 and TRBJ2-7): DVKVTQSSRYLVKRTGEKVFLECVQDMDHENMFWYRQDPGLGLRLIYFSYDVKMKEKGDIPEGYSVSREKKERFSLILESASTNQTSMYLCASSGTGVWYSYEQYFGPGTRLTVT.

This clone was seen just once. This chain joins TRBV6-6 and TRBJ2-1; a possible D gene is TRBD2 (5 bases). Per the germline V gene, CDR1 is MNHNY and CDR2 is SVGAGI (reference sequence). V was trimmed by 4 bases and J by 9 bases, leaving 10 bases between them. The length of the CDR3 is 12 residues. CDR3 DNA sequence: TGTGCCAGCAGTTTGACCGGGATTGAGCAGTTCTTC. Its protein is CASSLTGIEQFF.

This sequence joins TRBV6-5 and TRBJ1-2; D gene unclear. The CDR3 extends over 14 amino acids. Trimming removed 0 bases from V and 2 bases from J, with 7 bases in between. Germline-derived CDR1 and CDR2 are MNHEY and SVGAGI. CDR3 residues: CASSYSLANYGYTF. CDR3 in DNA: TGTGCCAGCAGTTACTCTTTAGCAAACTATGGCTACACCTTC.

This chain uses TRBV6-5 with TRBJ1-1, with no clear D. Germline V gene lookup returns CDR1 MNHEY and CDR2 SVGAGI. CDR3 size: 14 residues. Between the trimmed V and J ends, which lost 6 bases and 1 base, there was a span of 12 bases. The CDR3 DNA follows: TGTGCCAGCAGAGAGTCCGCGTGGAACACTGAAGCTTTCTTT. Its translation is CASRESAWNTEAFF.

This chain connects TRBV7-8 to TRBJ2-7; TRBD2 might be the D (6 bases). V lost 8 bases and J 4 bases, leaving 6 bases between the germline ends. Germline values: CDR1 SGHVS, CDR2 FQNEAQ. CDR3 length: 10 residues. The CDR3 DNA reads TGTGCCAGCGGGGGGTACGAGCAGTACTTC. The encoded protein is CASGGYEQYF.

V gene TRBV6-5 combines with J gene TRBJ2-7; maybe TRBD1 (5 bases). V lost 6 bases, J lost 1 base, and 13 bases lay in between. The CDR3 sequence is 14 residues long. Germline V gene data show CDR1 as MNHEY and CDR2 as SVGAGI. CDR3 nucleotides: TGTGCCAGCAGGCCCAACAGGAGATCCTACGAGCAGTACTTC. Translated: CASRPNRRSYEQYF.

The V and J genes are TRBV6-8 and TRBJ1-1; perhaps TRBD1 as D (6 bases). The CDR3 totals 12 residues. Germline V gene sequence: CDR1 MNHGY, CDR2 SAAAGT. V gave up 6 bases and J gave up 8 bases, with 13 bases separating them. DNA for the CDR3: TGTGCCAGCAGGGTAGGACAGATAGAAGCTTTCTTT. Translating it yields CASRVGQIEAFF.

This clone has a handful of counts. This chain connects TRBV29-1 to TRBJ2-7; D unresolved. The CDR3 consists of 14 residues. Germline values: CDR1 SQVTM, CDR2 ANQGSEA. V was shortened by 7 bases and J by 5 bases, with 21 bases between the two germline ends. CDR3 in amino acids: CSAMSIHTSDEQYF. As DNA, the CDR3 is TGCAGCGCCATGAGCATCCACACGTCCGACGAGCAGTACTTC.

CDR3 loop: CASSRTGYGYTF. The CDR3 coding sequence is TGCGCCAGCAGCCGCACGGGGTATGGCTACACCTTC. The V and J genes are TRBV4-1 and TRBJ1-2; no firm D call. Germline lookup yields CDR1 MGHRA and CDR2 YSYEKL. The V gene lost 4 bases and the J gene lost 5 bases, with 8 bases spanning the gap. The CDR3 has 12 residues.